This TCR beta chain is drawn from a study of cytomegalovirus exposure and HLA in healthy donors. This PCR relied on a set of 60 Vbeta primers and 13 Jbeta primers. The assay was immunoSEQ multiplex PCR, and TCRdb's table has in-frame clones only and misses some. The sample contains nearly 110,000 clones, roughly four fifths of which appear only once. CDR1 and CDR2 from the germline V gene are SGHTA and FQGNSA. This CDR3 has 15 residues. Trimming left V 1 base short and J 4 bases short, with 11 bases between. The clonotype comes from a woman aged 50 to 60 in good health and CMV-seropositive. The rearrangement joins TRBV7-2 to TRBJ1-5; a weak D match, TRBD1 (5 bases). Sequencing was done on a sample of PBMCs. The CDR3 coding sequence is TGTGCCAGCAGCTTAGGGGAAAGGGGAAATCAGCCCCAGCATTTT. The encoded protein is CASSLGERGNQPQHF.